This is a list of T cell receptor beta chains from one sample in a study of CXCR3-negative and CXCR3-positive naive CD8 T cells. No DNA is given; TCRdb re-called the 5' RACE reads and lists each CDR3 protein once. The repertoire shows more than 45,000 distinct CDR3 sequences; the top ten hold around 0.45%. Source material: naive CXCR3- CD8+ T cells from blood. Source of these receptors: a human donor in good health. Some clones in this sample may be carry-over from other donors' samples. CDR3s include the opening cysteine and the closing phenylalanine or tryptophan. Clone size is not always given. Where it is, it says once, few, many or a class for expanded clones.

TRBJ2-1 NA TRBV6-2/TRBV6-3 12 CASGRIYNEQFF
TRBJ2-3 NA TRBV27 14 CASSFYLGTDTQYF
TRBJ2-7 NA TRBV29-1 12 CSVEDRAYEQYF
TRBJ2-1 NA TRBV20-1 16 CSARTHGTSGSNEQFF
TRBJ1-5 NA TRBV7-9 15 CASSPGPVWTQAQHF
TRBJ2-2 NA TRBV20-1 20 CSARVPGTGVPGRGTGELFF
TRBJ2-1 NA TRBV20-1 15 CSASVAELTYNEQFF
TRBJ2-5 NA TRBV7-7 16 CASSFGGAGGQETQYF
TRBJ2-7 NA TRBV10-3 14 CAISLTQSSYEQYF
TRBJ1-5 NA TRBV29-1 13 CSVMGTDNQPQHF
TRBJ2-1 NA TRBV2 11 CASWTINEQFF
TRBJ1-2 NA TRBV7-8 16 CASSLAGQRSNYGYTF
TRBJ2-7 NA TRBV7-6 15 CASSVGQGANYEQYF
TRBJ1-2 NA TRBV4-1 14 CASSQGWSDDGYTF
TRBJ1-4 NA TRBV29-1 14 CSVARGPSNEKLFF
TRBJ2-1 NA TRBV27 13 CASSLGGGDEQFF
TRBJ2-3 NA TRBV28 15 CASRPRGGFTDTQYF
TRBJ2-1 NA TRBV20-1 15 CSAHKQVLSYNEQFF
TRBJ2-5 NA TRBV4-3 13 CASSLTGLETQYF
TRBJ2-1 NA TRBV12-3/TRBV12-4 13 CASSPMTGNEQFF
TRBJ2-5 NA TRBV20-1 15 CSAREGVYQTETQYF
TRBJ2-7 NA TRBV7-9 16 CASSFTAAGTLGEQYF
TRBJ1-2 NA TRBV11-2 15 CASSLLIGTAYGYTF
TRBJ2-7 NA TRBV29-1 13 CSGLGGGYYEQYF
TRBJ2-7 NA TRBV12-3/TRBV12-4 15 CASTLSGERSYEQYF
TRBJ2-5 NA TRBV7-3 13 CASSLGGLETQYF
TRBJ1-1 NA TRBV9 12 CASSATNTEAFF
TRBJ2-7 NA TRBV14 17 CASSQPGQGGGVYEQYF
TRBJ1-6 NA TRBV14 14 CASSQEATNSPLHF
TRBJ1-2 NA TRBV7-2 14 CAITRDGPNYGYTF
TRBJ2-1 NA TRBV4-2 16 CASSQEDRSSYNERFF
TRBJ1-1 NA TRBV20-1 15 CSARDRNGYSTEAFF
TRBJ1-1 NA TRBV6-5 16 CASSYSQGINLEEAFF
TRBJ2-7 NA TRBV7-9 11 CASSPGLGQYF
TRBJ2-6 NA TRBV4-3 17 CASSHEGASSGANVLTF
TRBJ1-1 NA TRBV6-2/TRBV6-3 13 CASSLSENTEAFF
TRBJ2-7 NA TRBV6-2/TRBV6-3 14 CATKAGPLPAEQYF
TRBJ2-5 medium-sized TRBV7-8 11 CASSSQETQYF
TRBJ2-1 NA TRBV12-3/TRBV12-4 15 CATKDGTSGSGVQFF
TRBJ2-7 NA TRBV29-1 12 CSVNSRDYEQYF
TRBJ2-7 NA TRBV9 15 CASSVGGTGTYEQYF
TRBJ1-2 NA TRBV28 16 CASSWKWRDRGYGYTF
TRBJ2-3 NA TRBV4-3 19 CASSQDREIAGAPTDTQYF
TRBJ2-1 NA TRBV19 17 CASSIGSGDLSYNEQFF
TRBJ1-5 NA TRBV28 13 CATNRGSNQPQHF
TRBJ2-2 NA TRBV6-5 18 CASSHTQPGLAPAGELFF
TRBJ2-2 NA TRBV20-1 15 CSATRGLAGTGELFF
TRBJ2-3 NA TRBV12-5 14 CASGSGFPADTQYF
TRBJ2-1 NA TRBV4-2 15 CASSSRSGEYNEQFF
TRBJ1-5 NA TRBV6-2/TRBV6-3 15 CASSYREYSNQPQHF